This T cell receptor beta chain was identified during a study of T cell responses to AZD1222 COVID-19 vaccine. Clones were sequenced by immunoSEQ multiplex PCR, and TCRdb holds only the in-frame ones, with some missing. The top ten hold roughly 3% of the sample, which has 70,000 to 100,000 clones, roughly 92% seen once. This CDR3 contains 14 residues. The germline V gene encodes CDR1 SGHNT and CDR2 YYREEE (reference sequence). V lost 0 bases, J lost 4 bases, and 3 bases stayed unmatched. Regarding this clone: What it recognizes is unknown.

General study results and limits: The study identified only six AZD1222 recipients as seropositive at baseline. Regions left unmutated in variants are reportedly the target of nearly half of spike-specific TCRs. Across the whole spike, CD4 TCRs peaked at regions 160-218 and 743-854.

This specimen consisted of peripheral blood, obtained 28 days after the second AZD1222 dose. This receptor was obtained from an adult who received the AZD1222 COVID-19 vaccine. The chain recombines TRBV5-4 with TRBJ1-2; TRBD1 agrees at 7 bases. CDR3 coding DNA: TGTGCCAGCAGCTTGGATGGGACAGTCTATGGCTACACCTTC. This sequence encodes CASSLDGTVYGYTF.